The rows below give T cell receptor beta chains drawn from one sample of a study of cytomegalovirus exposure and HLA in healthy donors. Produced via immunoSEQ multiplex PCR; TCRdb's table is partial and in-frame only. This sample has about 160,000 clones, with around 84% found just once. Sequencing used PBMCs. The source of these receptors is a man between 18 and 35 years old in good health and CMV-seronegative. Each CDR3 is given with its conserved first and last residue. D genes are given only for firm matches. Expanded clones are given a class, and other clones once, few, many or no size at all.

CDR3 protein: CASSPNRKETQYF
CDR3 DNA: TGTGCCAGTAGTCCAAACAGGAAAGAGACCCAGTACTTC
CDR3 length: 13
V gene: TRBV19
J gene: TRBJ2-5
D gene: NA
clone size: NA

CDR3 protein: CASSVVGRGSYNEQFF
CDR3 DNA: TGTGCCAGCAGCGTAGTAGGGAGGGGTAGTTACAATGAGCAGTTCTTC
CDR3 length: 16
V gene: TRBV9
J gene: TRBJ2-1
D gene: TRBD2
clone size: NA

CDR3 protein: CASSYSRGLNTEAFF
CDR3 DNA: TGTGCCAGCAGTTACTCTAGGGGACTAAACACTGAAGCTTTCTTT
CDR3 length: 15
V gene: TRBV6-5
J gene: TRBJ1-1
D gene: NA
clone size: once

CDR3 protein: CASSLDRRGGSYNSPLHF
CDR3 DNA: TGTGCCAGCAGCTTAGACAGGCGCGGGGGCTCCTATAATTCACCCCTCCACTTT
CDR3 length: 18
V gene: TRBV11-2
J gene: TRBJ1-6
D gene: NA
clone size: NA

CDR3 protein: CASSPWGVQETQYF
CDR3 DNA: TGTGCCAGCAGCCCGTGGGGGGTCCAAGAGACCCAGTACTTC
CDR3 length: 14
V gene: TRBV7-9
J gene: TRBJ2-5
D gene: NA
clone size: NA

CDR3 protein: CASSPWERSQETQYF
CDR3 DNA: TGTGCCAGCAGTCCGTGGGAGAGATCCCAAGAGACCCAGTACTTC
CDR3 length: 15
V gene: TRBV28
J gene: TRBJ2-5
D gene: NA
clone size: NA

CDR3 protein: CASNPTGGGYEQYF
CDR3 DNA: TGTGCCAGTAACCCTACAGGGGGCGGCTACGAGCAGTACTTC
CDR3 length: 14
V gene: TRBV19
J gene: TRBJ2-7
D gene: TRBD1
clone size: NA

CDR3 protein: CASSLVATANPHGQYF
CDR3 DNA: TGCGCCAGCAGCTTGGTGGCCACCGCAAACCCTCATGGGCAGTACTTC
CDR3 length: 16
V gene: TRBV5-1
J gene: TRBJ2-7
D gene: NA
clone size: few

CDR3 protein: CASSMVTGYDRLEAFF
CDR3 DNA: TGTGCCAGTAGTATGGTAACAGGGTACGACCGCCTTGAAGCTTTCTTT
CDR3 length: 16
V gene: TRBV19
J gene: TRBJ1-1
D gene: NA
clone size: once

CDR3 protein: CASSPRGPPADTAQYF
CDR3 DNA: TGTGCCAGCAGTCCTAGGGGGCCCCCGGCAGATACGGCGCAGTATTTT
CDR3 length: 16
V gene: TRBV7-9
J gene: TRBJ2-3
D gene: TRBD1
clone size: NA

CDR3 protein: CASRPQGGVDTIYF
CDR3 DNA: TGTGCCAGCAGACCTCAGGGTGGGGTAGACACCATATATTTT
CDR3 length: 14
V gene: TRBV27
J gene: TRBJ1-3
D gene: NA
clone size: few

CDR3 protein: CASNQGGGMGQPQHF
CDR3 DNA: TGTGCCAGCAACCAAGGGGGGGGGATGGGTCAGCCCCAGCATTTT
CDR3 length: 15
V gene: TRBV7-2
J gene: TRBJ1-5
D gene: NA
clone size: NA

CDR3 protein: CSVNDRGTEAFF
CDR3 DNA: TGCAGCGTCAATGACAGGGGGACTGAAGCTTTCTTT
CDR3 length: 12
V gene: TRBV29-1
J gene: TRBJ1-1
D gene: TRBD1
clone size: NA